This T cell receptor (beta chain) comes out of a study of T cells after yellow fever vaccination. On the study more broadly: For low cell numbers, libraries were made with SMART-Seq v4 Ultra Low Input. Study-wide findings and caveats: Most primary-vaccination clones reappeared after the booster (approximately 95% CD4, roughly 88% CD8). It was a small share of clonotypes that appeared in both CD4 and CD8 compartments.

Germline CDR1 is DFQATT and CDR2 is SNEGSKA (reference sequence). The CDR3 contains 14 residues. Trimming shortened V by 3 bases and J by 3 bases, and 14 bases separated the two germline ends. TCRdb re-called the 5' RACE reads through MiXCR, storing one row per CDR3 protein. Of fewer than 400,000 distinct CDR3 sequences listed, 6.2% are singletons. In regard to this clonotype: The antigen is not known.

The sequencing here drew on PBMCs, taken 5 days after the yellow fever booster vaccination. This sequence was found in a man aged 25-40 years who received the YFV17D yellow fever vaccine. The chain couples TRBV20-1 to TRBJ2-5; tentatively, D is TRBD1 (6 bases). The CDR3 is CSARAGDTKETQYF. In DNA, the CDR3 is TGCAGTGCTAGGGCTGGGGACACCAAAGAGACCCAGTACTTC.